The 27 T cell receptor beta chains below were found in one sample sequenced in a study of T cells in women clearing cervical HPV infection. TCRdb's copy holds only in-frame clones and misses some; the assay was immunoSEQ multiplex PCR. This sample's clone table lists tens of thousands of clones. The sequenced sample consisted of blood buffy coat. These receptors originate from a woman aged 18 to 75 with a cervical HPV16 infection that either progressed to CIN3+ or cleared (not recorded which).

About this clone: The CDR3 is cut off 3 residues early in the read; its end comes from the germline J gene. The rearrangement links TRBV19 to TRBJ2-2; weak D call: TRBD1 (5 bases). Germline V lookup: CDR1 LNHDA, CDR2 SQIVND (reference sequence). The CDR3 length is 15 residues. The part of the CDR3 DNA that was read is TGTGCCAGTAGTACCACATACTCTGGGGCCAACGTG. Encoded protein: CASSTTYSGANV. The CDR3 in its entirety is CASSTTYSGANVLFF.

About this clone: The read ends 3 residues shy of where the CDR3 ends; the end is completed using the germline J gene. The chain combines TRBV19 with TRBJ2-2; weak D call: TRBD1 (6 bases). Germline V gene sequence: CDR1 LNHDA, CDR2 SQIVND (reference sequence). The germline V and J ends were trimmed by 10 bases and 4 bases, with 19 bases remaining between them. The CDR3 has 15 residues. The CDR3 region is CATRDWGRGTGELFF. The CDR3 bases that were read are TGTGCCACCCGGGATTGGGGGCGCGGCACCGGGGAG.

On this clone itself: Read data end 3 residues before the CDR3 end; the end is taken from the germline J gene. V gene TRBV20-1 combines with J gene TRBJ1-2; TRBD1 agrees at 8 bases. The CDR3 is 15 amino acids. Looked up from germline, CDR1 is DFQATT and CDR2 is SNEGSKA (reference sequence). The CDR3 protein is CSARIQGAKAGGYTF. The sequenced part of the CDR3 DNA is TGCAGTGCTAGAATTCAGGGGGCAAAGGCGGGGGGC.

Details on this clone: The missing CDR3 end, 3 residues past where the read stops, is filled in from the germline J gene. The chain is built from TRBV28 and TRBJ2-7; the D gene could be TRBD1 or TRBD2 (6 bases each). The CDR3 spans 16 residues. CDR1 is MDHEN, CDR2 SYDVKM, per germline. Trimming pared 3 bases from V and 3 bases from J, leaving 18 bases between. CDR3 DNA, as far as it was read: TGTGCCAGCAGTTTCCCTCGCGGGACAATAAACTACGAG. Its protein product is CASSFPRGTINYE. The whole CDR3 protein reads CASSFPRGTINYEQYF.

To note about this clone: The read ends 3 residues before the CDR3 terminus; that terminus is restored from the germline J gene. This chain connects TRBV6-2 or TRBV6-3 to TRBJ2-3, with TRBD1 as a possible D gene (6 bases). Germline values: CDR1 MNHEY, CDR2 SVGEGT. The CDR3 extends over 16 amino acids. The chain's CDR3 is CASRKTLGTSQETQYF. The covered CDR3 bases are TGTGCCAGCAGAAAAACCCTCGGGACATCCCAAGAGACG.

A note on this clone: The observed sequence ends 3 residues before the CDR3 terminus, with the missing tail filled in from the germline J gene. This chain links TRBV5-4 with TRBJ2-3; D is perhaps TRBD2 (5 bases). The length of the CDR3 is 14 residues. The V gene lost 4 bases and the J gene lost 5 bases, with 14 bases spanning the gap. Germline values: CDR1 SGHNT, CDR2 YYREEE (reference sequence). The CDR3 here is CASSRTRDGDTQYF. CDR3 DNA, as far as it was read: TGTGCCAGCAGCCGAACTAGAGATGGAGATACG.

About this clone itself: The read terminates 3 residues ahead of where the CDR3 ends, so the germline J gene completes it. This chain joins TRBV6-2 or TRBV6-3 and TRBJ2-3; D may be TRBD1 (5 bases). From germline, CDR1 is MNHEY and CDR2 SVGEGT. This CDR3 has 13 amino acids. CDR3 in amino acids: CASRSDSQETQYF. CDR3 DNA (partial): TGTGCCAGCAGATCCGACAGTCAAGAGACG.

A word on this clone: The CDR3 goes on 3 residues after the read ends, and that part is filled in from the germline J gene. The gene calls are TRBV5-1 and TRBJ2-1, with D perhaps matching TRBD1 (7 bases). CDR1 is SGHRS and CDR2 is YFSETQ in the germline V gene. V was cut by 6 bases and J by 0 bases, with 16 bases left in between. The CDR3 is made up of 16 amino acids. CDR3 bases read: TGCGCCAGCACCGTGGCAGGGGGGAGCTCCTACAATGAG. Protein sequence: CASTVAGGSSYNE. The full CDR3 protein reads CASTVAGGSSYNEQFF. Combining the CDR3 with reference TRBV5-1 and TRBJ2-1 gives the whole variable domain KAGVTQTPRYLIKTRGQQVTLSCSPISGHRSVSWYQQTPGQGLQFLFEYFSETQRNKGNFPGRFSGRQFSNSRSEMNVSTLELGDSALYLCASTVAGGSSYNEQFFGPGTRLTVL.

Concerning this clone itself: The read ends 3 residues shy of where the CDR3 ends; the end is completed using the germline J gene. This chain uses TRBV11-3 with TRBJ2-5; D perhaps matches TRBD1 (5 bases). The CDR3 runs 13 residues. Germline assignment: CDR1 SGHNT and CDR2 YENEEA. Between the trimmed V and J ends, which lost 6 bases and 5 bases, there was a span of 13 bases. The CDR3 region is CASRSGWQETQYF. Incomplete CDR3 DNA: TGTGCCAGCAGATCAGGGTGGCAGGAGACC.

For this clone: The read falls 3 residues short of the CDR3 end, and the missing part is taken from the germline J gene. The chain carries TRBV5-1 and TRBJ2-2; TRBD1 matches 7 bases. This CDR3 is built from 16 residues. J lost 2 bases, V lost 6 bases, and 10 bases had no gene match. The V gene's germline CDR1 is SGHRS and CDR2 YFSETQ. The CDR3 loop is CASTAPGTANTGELFF. CDR3 DNA, as far as it was read: TGCGCCAGCACCGCACCCGGGACAGCTAACACCGGGGAG.

For this clone: The read finishes 3 residues shy of the CDR3 end, and the germline J gene is used to complete it. The chain uses TRBV18 and TRBJ2-7; a possible D gene is TRBD1 (5 bases). Germline CDR1 reads KGHSH; CDR2 reads LQKENI. The CDR3 loop spans 15 amino acids. V lost 0 bases, J lost 2 bases, and 11 bases lay in between. CDR3 DNA, as far as it was read: TGTGCCAGCTCACCACCGAATGGACACCCCTACGAG. Translated: CASSPPNGHPYE. The complete CDR3 protein is CASSPPNGHPYEQYF.

With regard to this clone: The CDR3 end falls 3 residues outside the read, so it is completed with the germline J gene. The genes are TRBV12-3 or TRBV12-4 and TRBJ2-1, with a weak D call TRBD2 (6 bases). The CDR3 totals 13 residues. Trimming cost V 5 bases and J 7 bases, with 12 bases left between them. Here the CDR3 reads CASSIRGSNEQFF. The CDR3 bases that were read are TGTGCCAGCAGTATCCGGGGGAGTAATGAG.

Points on this clone: The read terminates 3 residues ahead of where the CDR3 ends, so the germline J gene completes it. This chain joins TRBV27 and TRBJ2-3; 9 bases line up with TRBD1. The CDR3 consists of 18 residues. V lost 1 base and J lost 4; bases outside the gene matches: 12. In germline, CDR1 is MNHEY, CDR2 SMNVEV (reference sequence). The covered CDR3 bases are TGTGCCAGCAGTTTATGGGGACAGGGTGAGCGAGTTTCAGATACG. Encoded protein: CASSLWGQGERVSDT. The entire CDR3 reads CASSLWGQGERVSDTQYF.

CDR3 sequence: CASSVGLRNLAGELFF. CDR3 DNA (partial): TGTGCCAGCAGTGTTGGGCTGCGCAATTTAGCCGGGGAG. V gene TRBV2 combines with J gene TRBJ2-2; D uncertain. Read sequence stops 3 residues before the CDR3 end, and the germline J gene provides the missing end. V was clipped by 4 bases and J by 6 bases, with 18 bases between them. Germline values: CDR1 SNHLY, CDR2 FYNNEI. This CDR3 region has 16 residues. Filled out from reference TRBV2 and TRBJ2-2, the complete variable domain reads EPEVTQTPSHQVTQMGQEVILRCVPISNHLYFYWYRQILGQKVEFLVSFYNNEISEKSEIFDDQFSVERPDGSNFTLKIRSTKLEDSAMYFCASSVGLRNLAGELFFGEGSRLTVL.

With respect to this clone: The read finishes 3 residues shy of the CDR3 end, and the germline J gene is used to complete it. The chain recombines TRBV5-1 with TRBJ2-3; D unresolved. Germline CDR1 and CDR2: SGHRS and YFSETQ. This CDR3 comprises 14 residues. The V gene lost 0 bases and the J gene lost 0 bases, with 5 bases spanning the gap. Incomplete CDR3 DNA: TGCGCCAGCAGCTTGGCCCAGAGCACAGATACG. Its translation is CASSLAQSTDT. In full, the CDR3 is CASSLAQSTDTQYF. The full variable domain, completed using reference TRBV5-1 and TRBJ2-3, is KAGVTQTPRYLIKTRGQQVTLSCSPISGHRSVSWYQQTPGQGLQFLFEYFSETQRNKGNFPGRFSGRQFSNSRSEMNVSTLELGDSALYLCASSLAQSTDTQYFGPGTRLTVL.

As concerns this clone: The read halts 3 residues ahead of the CDR3 end, with the missing end drawn from the germline J gene. The chain has TRBV2 and TRBJ2-3; D is unresolved. The CDR3 runs 13 residues. The germline V gene encodes CDR1 SNHLY and CDR2 FYNNEI. The CDR3 sequence: CASRVNGQETQYF. CDR3 bases read: TGTGCCAGCAGAGTAAATGGGCAAGAGACG.

Notes on this clone: The missing CDR3 end, 3 residues past where the read stops, is filled in from the germline J gene. The chain uses TRBV28 and TRBJ2-7, with a weak D call TRBD2 (6 bases). The CDR3 has 13 residues. The V gene lost 7 bases and the J gene lost 1 base, with 11 bases spanning the gap. CDR1 is MDHEN and CDR2 is SYDVKM in the germline V gene. CDR3 bases read: TGTGCCAGCATAGGAGGGGTTTCCTACGAG. Protein: CASIGGVSYE. In full, the CDR3 reads CASIGGVSYEQYF.

Concerning this clone: The CDR3 end falls 3 residues outside the read, so it is completed with the germline J gene. This rearrangement joins TRBV10-3 to TRBJ2-3; 11 bases agree with TRBD2. V shed 0 bases, J shed 8 bases, and the junction held 4 bases outside the gene matches. The V gene's germline CDR1 is ENHRY and CDR2 SYGVKD. The CDR3 totals 15 residues. CDR3 bases read: TGTGCCATCAGTGAGTCGGGAACTAGCGGGAGTACG. Encoded protein: CAISESGTSGST. The whole CDR3 sequence reads CAISESGTSGSTQYF.

As for this clone: The CDR3 end falls 3 residues outside the read, so it is completed with the germline J gene. The rearrangement uses TRBV18 and TRBJ2-4, with 7 bases that match TRBD1. The CDR3 runs 13 residues. Germline V lookup: CDR1 KGHSH, CDR2 LQKENI. CDR3 DNA, as far as it was read: TGTGCCAGCTCACCCGGGACAGACTATGGT. Encoded protein: CASSPGTDYG. The full-length CDR3 reads as CASSPGTDYGQYF.

A remark on this clone: The read falls 3 residues short of the CDR3 end, and the missing part is taken from the germline J gene. This chain uses TRBV4-1 with TRBJ2-3; 8 nucleotides match TRBD1. Trimming took 2 bases from V and 8 from J; bases not matched to a gene: 18. This CDR3 spans 18 amino acids. In germline, CDR1 is MGHRA, CDR2 YSYEKL. The DNA read from the CDR3 is TGCGCCAGCAGCCAAAGAGGTTCCCCGAGACAGGGGATTGGTACG. Amino acid sequence: CASSQRGSPRQGIGT. The full CDR3 reads CASSQRGSPRQGIGTQYF.

As concerns this clone: The missing CDR3 end, 3 residues past where the read stops, is filled in from the germline J gene. The gene calls are TRBV18 and TRBJ2-2, with 12 bases lining up with TRBD1. Germline V gives CDR1 KGHSH, CDR2 LQKENI. The CDR3 has 20 amino acids. Incomplete CDR3 DNA: TGTGCCAGCTCACCATTGGGACAGGGGGCGCAGGGCTCTGGGGCCAACGTG. Residues: CASSPLGQGAQGSGANV. The whole CDR3 sequence is CASSPLGQGAQGSGANVLFF.

Regarding this clone: The read stops 3 residues short of the end of the CDR3; the missing end is completed from the germline J gene. V is TRBV29-1 and J is TRBJ1-4; perhaps TRBD1 as D (6 bases). The CDR3 totals 15 residues. Per the germline V gene, CDR1 is SQVTM and CDR2 is ANQGSEA. Partial CDR3 DNA: TGCAGCGTTGCCGCCCCAGGGGCTGGGGCCAACGTA. It specifies CSVAAPGAGANV. The entire CDR3 protein reads CSVAAPGAGANVLFF. Filled out from reference TRBV29-1 and TRBJ1-4, the complete variable domain reads SAVISQKPSRDICQRGTSLTIQCQVDSQVTMMFWYRQQPGQSLTLIATANQGSEATYESGFVIDKFPISRPNLTFSTLTVSNMSPEDSSIYLCSVAAPGAGANVLFFGSGTQLSVL.

Worth noting for this clone: The CDR3 end lies 3 residues beyond the end of the read and is filled in from the germline J gene. The chain has TRBV18 and TRBJ2-7, with 7 bases that match TRBD1. The CDR3 covers 15 residues. Per germline, CDR1 KGHSH and CDR2 LQKENI. Trimming took 1 base from V and 0 from J; bases not matched to a gene: 3. The part of the CDR3 DNA that was read is TGTGCCAGCTCACCACAGGGGGCCCACTCCTACGAG. Its translation: CASSPQGAHSYE. The CDR3, in full, reads CASSPQGAHSYEQYF.

Comments on this clone: The read ends 3 residues early relative to the CDR3; the germline J gene fills the gap. V and J are TRBV7-3 and TRBJ1-2, with D perhaps matching TRBD1 (5 bases). The V gene's germline CDR1 is SGHTA and CDR2 FQGTGA. This CDR3 spans 16 amino acids. The sequenced CDR3 bases are TGTGCCAGCAGCTTAACGGGACTAGCGAGCACAGATACC. Amino acid sequence: CASSLTGLASTDT. The whole CDR3 is CASSLTGLASTDTYTF. The complete variable domain, with remaining parts taken from reference TRBV7-3 and TRBJ1-2, reads GAGVSQTPSNKVTEKGKYVELRCDPISGHTALYWYRQSLGQGPEFLIYFQGTGAADDSGLPNDRFFAVRPEGSVSTLKIQRTERGDSAVYLCASSLTGLASTDTYTFGSGTRLTVV.

Concerning this clone itself: The CDR3 goes on 3 residues after the read ends, and that part is filled in from the germline J gene. The rearrangement links TRBV6-2 or TRBV6-3 to TRBJ1-2, with D tentatively TRBD1 (6 bases). The CDR3 has 13 amino acids. With 4 bases removed from V and 2 bases from J, the gap between germline ends came to 8 bases. Germline CDR1 MNHEY, CDR2 SVGEGT. Incomplete CDR3 DNA: TGTGCCAGCAGTTGGACAGAAAACTATGGC. Translated: CASSWTENYG. The whole CDR3 is CASSWTENYGYTF.

On this clone itself: The CDR3 end is not reached by the read, which stops 3 residues before it; the germline J gene fills it in. This sequence joins TRBV20-1 and TRBJ1-4, with a tentative D call TRBD1 (5 bases). With 0 bases removed from V and 0 bases from J, the gap between germline ends came to 14 bases. This CDR3 has 17 residues. The V gene's germline CDR1 is DFQATT and CDR2 SNEGSKA (reference sequence). This CDR3 is CSARDDYRPTTNEKLFF. Incomplete CDR3 DNA: TGCAGTGCTAGAGATGATTACAGGCCCACAACTAATGAAAAA.

The CDR3 spells CASSIKVAGRRYLEQYF. Incomplete CDR3 DNA: TGTGCCAGTAGTATAAAGGTAGCGGGGCGCAGATACCTCGAG. This chain uses TRBV19 with TRBJ2-7, with 8 bases matching TRBD2. The read gets to within 3 residues of the CDR3 end, and the germline J gene fills in the rest. This CDR3 has 17 residues. Per germline, CDR1 LNHDA and CDR2 SQIVND (reference sequence). V lost 2 bases, J lost 6 bases, and 15 bases stayed unmatched.